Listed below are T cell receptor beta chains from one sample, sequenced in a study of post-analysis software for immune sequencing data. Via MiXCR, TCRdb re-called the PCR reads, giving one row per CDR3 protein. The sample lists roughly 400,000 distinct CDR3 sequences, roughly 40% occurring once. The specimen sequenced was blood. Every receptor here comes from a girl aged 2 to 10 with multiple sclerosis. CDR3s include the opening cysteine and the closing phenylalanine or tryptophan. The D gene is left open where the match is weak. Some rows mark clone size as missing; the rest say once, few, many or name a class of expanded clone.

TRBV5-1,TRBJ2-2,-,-,TGCGCCAGCAGCCCCCCACAGATCACCGGGGAGCTGTTTTTT,CASSPPQITGELFF
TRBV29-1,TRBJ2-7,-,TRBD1,TGCAGCGTTCGGAGGACAGGGGGGACCTACGAGCAGTACTTC,CSVRRTGGTYEQYF
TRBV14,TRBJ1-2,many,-,TGTGCCAGCAGCCAAGGACAGTACTATGGCTACACCTTC,CASSQGQYYGYTF
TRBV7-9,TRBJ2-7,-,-,TGTGCCAGCAGCTTAGCTCCCAGCGGGCAGTACTTC,CASSLAPSGQYF
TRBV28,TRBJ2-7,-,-,TGTGCCAGCAGCCCCCCGGAGCGGGCGGGCTCCTACGAGCAGTACTTC,CASSPPERAGSYEQYF
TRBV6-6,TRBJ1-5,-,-,TGTGCCAGCAGTGGGGTGGGTGGGCTCAAGAATCAGCCCCAGCATTTT,CASSGVGGLKNQPQHF
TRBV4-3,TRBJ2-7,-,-,TGCGCCAGCAGCCAAGAGGCGGCTTCATACGAGCAGTACTTC,CASSQEAASYEQYF
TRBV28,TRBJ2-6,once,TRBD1,TGTGCCAGCAGTGGGACAGGGGGCCTCTCTGGGGCCAACGTCCGGACTTTC,CASSGTGGLSGANVRTF
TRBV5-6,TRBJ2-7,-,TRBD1,TGTGCCAGCAGCTTTAGGTACGGGACAGGAACCTACGAGCAGTACTTC,CASSFRYGTGTYEQYF
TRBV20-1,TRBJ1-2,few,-,TGCAGTGCTAGAAGAAGGGGGGGGTCTATGGATCGCACCTTC,CSARRRGGSMDRTF
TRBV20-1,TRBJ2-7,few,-,TGCAGTGTAGGTGTATACGAGCAGTACTTC,CSVGVYEQYF
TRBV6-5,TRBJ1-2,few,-,TGTGCCAGCAGTTACTCGTTCCTTGGACAGACGGATGGCTACACCTTC,CASSYSFLGQTDGYTF
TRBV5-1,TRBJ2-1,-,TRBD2,TGCGCCAGCAGCTTGTGGGCTAGCGGGTTATACAATGAGCAGTTCTTC,CASSLWASGLYNEQFF
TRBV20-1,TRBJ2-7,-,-,TGCAGTATAGCCGGGTCAGTAAGCTCCTACGAGCAGTACTTC,CSIAGSVSSYEQYF
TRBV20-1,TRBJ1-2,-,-,TGCAGTGCCCCCGGTTTGACAACAAACTATGGCTACACCTTC,CSAPGLTTNYGYTF
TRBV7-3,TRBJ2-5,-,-,TGTGCCAGCAGCTTAGGCCCGGGACTTCCGGGGACCCAGTACTTC,CASSLGPGLPGTQYF
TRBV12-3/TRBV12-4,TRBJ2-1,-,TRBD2,TGTGCCAGCAGTTCCCAGCGGGGGCTCTACAATGAGCAGTTCTTC,CASSSQRGLYNEQFF
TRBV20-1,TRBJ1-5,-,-,TGCAGTGCTAGAGAGGCCAGTGGCAATCAGCCCCAGCATTTT,CSAREASGNQPQHF
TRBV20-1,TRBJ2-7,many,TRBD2,TGCAGTGCTAGGGCTAGCGGCTCCTACGAGCAGTACTTC,CSARASGSYEQYF
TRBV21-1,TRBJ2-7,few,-,TGTGCCAGCAGCAAAAGTGACGGGAACGAGCAGTACTTC,CASSKSDGNEQYF
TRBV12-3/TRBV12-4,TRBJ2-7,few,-,TGTGCCAGCAGTTTTTGGGGGAATCGCTACGAGCAGTACTTC,CASSFWGNRYEQYF
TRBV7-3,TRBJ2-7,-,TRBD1,TGTGCCAGCAGCTTCTCGGGACAGGGCGTCTACGGGCAGTACTTC,CASSFSGQGVYGQYF
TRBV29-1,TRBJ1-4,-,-,TGCAGCGTCACCCTGACAGGCTCTAATGAAAAGCTGTTTTTT,CSVTLTGSNEKLFF
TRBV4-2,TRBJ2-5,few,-,TGTGCCAGCAGCGACGTCCAGGGTGAGGAGACCCAGTACTTC,CASSDVQGEETQYF
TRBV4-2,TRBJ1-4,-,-,TGTGCCAACAGCACAGGGAATTTACGTGAAAAACTGTTTTTT,CANSTGNLREKLFF
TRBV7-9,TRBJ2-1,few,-,TGTGCCAGCAGCTCCTTAGAAGCTTATGGTGAGCAGTTCTTC,CASSSLEAYGEQFF
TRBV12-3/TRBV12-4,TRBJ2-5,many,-,TGTGCCAGCAGTTTGGCAGACCAAGAGACCCAGTACTTC,CASSLADQETQYF
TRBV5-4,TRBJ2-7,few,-,TGTGCCAGCAGCATCTCGACCGCCTACGAGCAGTACTTC,CASSISTAYEQYF
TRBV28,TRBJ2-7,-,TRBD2,TGTGCCAGCAGTCCTCCTCTAGCGGGTACTAGCTCCTACGGGCAGTACTTC,CASSPPLAGTSSYGQYF
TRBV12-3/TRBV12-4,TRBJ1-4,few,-,TGTGCCAGCAGGGATGCTTCTAATGAAAAACTGTTTTTT,CASRDASNEKLFF
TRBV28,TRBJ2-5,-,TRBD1,TGTGCCAGCAGTTTTCCCGGGACAGGGGAGAGTGAGACCCAGTACTTC,CASSFPGTGESETQYF
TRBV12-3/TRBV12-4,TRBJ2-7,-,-,TGTGCCAGCACTTTACAGGGAAGGGGAGGCCACGAGCAGTACTTC,CASTLQGRGGHEQYF
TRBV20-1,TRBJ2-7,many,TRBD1,TGCAGTGCTAGAGATACGGGACAGATCTCCTACGAGCAGTACTTC,CSARDTGQISYEQYF
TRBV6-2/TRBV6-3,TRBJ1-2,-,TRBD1,TGTGCCAGCAGCCATGGACAGGGCCACCGCCCGATCTATGGCTACACCTTC,CASSHGQGHRPIYGYTF
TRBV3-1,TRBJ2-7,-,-,TGTGCCAGCAGCCAATTCGGGAGCTCCTACGAGCAGTACTTC,CASSQFGSSYEQYF
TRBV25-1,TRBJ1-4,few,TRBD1,TGTGCCAGCAGTGAATGGGCAGGGGGCTCCGAAAAACTGTTTTTT,CASSEWAGGSEKLFF
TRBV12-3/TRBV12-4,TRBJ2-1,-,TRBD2,TGTGCCAGCAGTTTCAATGTGGGAGGGACGGTCTACAATGAGCAGTTCTTC,CASSFNVGGTVYNEQFF
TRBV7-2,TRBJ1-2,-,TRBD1,TGTGCCAGTTTTACTCCGGGGACAGGGAACGGCTACACCTTC,CASFTPGTGNGYTF
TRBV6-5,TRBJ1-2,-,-,TGTGCCAGCAGTCACAGGGCAGGGAGAGCACTTGACTATGGCTACACCTTC,CASSHRAGRALDYGYTF
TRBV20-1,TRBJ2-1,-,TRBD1,TGCAGTATCCCTAGGACAGGGTATGGCGAGACCCAGTTCTTC,CSIPRTGYGETQFF
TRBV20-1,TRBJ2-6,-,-,TGCAGTGCTAGAGTCTCTGGGGCCAACGTCCGGACTTTC,CSARVSGANVRTF
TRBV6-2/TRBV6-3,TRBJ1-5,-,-,TGTGCCAGCAAGGGTAATGGAAATCAGCCCCAGCATTTT,CASKGNGNQPQHF
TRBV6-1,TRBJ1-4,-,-,TGTGCCAGCAGCTCGAGGGGGACTGATAGAAAACTGTTTTTT,CASSSRGTDRKLFF
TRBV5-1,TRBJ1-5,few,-,TGCGCCAGCAGCTTGGCGGGGGCGAGCAATCAGCCCCAGCATTTT,CASSLAGASNQPQHF
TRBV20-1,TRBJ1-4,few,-,TGCAGTGCTAGCTGGGTGGCAACTAATGAAAAACTGTTTTTT,CSASWVATNEKLFF
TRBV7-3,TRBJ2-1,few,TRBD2,TGTGCCAGCAGCTTAACGTTGCGGGAGCCCTACAATGAGCAGTTCTTC,CASSLTLREPYNEQFF
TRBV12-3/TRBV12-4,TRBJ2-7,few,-,TGTGCCAGCACCCGTCCCGGGGACGAGCAGTACTTC,CASTRPGDEQYF
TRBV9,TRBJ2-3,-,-,TGTGCCAGCAGCGTGGACGGGAGCTACGATACGCAGTATTTT,CASSVDGSYDTQYF
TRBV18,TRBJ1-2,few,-,TGTGCCAGCTCACCAGAACGGAACCCTAACTATGGCTACACCTTC,CASSPERNPNYGYTF
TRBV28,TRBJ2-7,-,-,TGTGCCAGCAGTTCCGGAGCTACTTGGGACGGCTACGAGCAGTACTTC,CASSSGATWDGYEQYF
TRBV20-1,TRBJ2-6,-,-,TGCAGTGCTAGGGACCTTGATTACGCCTCTGGGGCCAACGTCCTGACTTTC,CSARDLDYASGANVLTF
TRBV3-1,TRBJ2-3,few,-,TGTGCCAGCAGCCAAGAGCCAGATACGCAGTATTTT,CASSQEPDTQYF